This TCR beta chain was sequenced in a study of blood T cell repertoires in COVID-19. Assay: immunoSEQ multiplex PCR; the TCRdb copy retains only in-frame clones and omits some. The repertoire holds about 350,000 clones, with roughly 90% as singletons. This CDR3 is 14 amino acids long. The J gene is TRBJ1-5, the V gene TRBV1. TRBV1 is shown as a pseudogene. This clonotype was sampled from a woman in her thirties who had been exposed to COVID-19. The sample consisted of PBMCs or T cells enriched from blood (not recorded which). CDR3 sequence reads: CTSPRGDWDQPQHF. For the CDR3, the DNA is TGCACCAGCCCCCGGGGGGATTGGGATCAGCCCCAGCATTTT.